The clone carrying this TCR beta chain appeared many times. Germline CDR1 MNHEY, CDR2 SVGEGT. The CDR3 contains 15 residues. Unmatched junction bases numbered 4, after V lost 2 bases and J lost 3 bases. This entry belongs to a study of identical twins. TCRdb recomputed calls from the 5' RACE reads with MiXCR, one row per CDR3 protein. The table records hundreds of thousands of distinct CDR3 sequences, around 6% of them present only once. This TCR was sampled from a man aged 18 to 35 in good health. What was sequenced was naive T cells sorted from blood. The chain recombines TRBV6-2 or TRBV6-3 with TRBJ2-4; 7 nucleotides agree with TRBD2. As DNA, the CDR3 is TGTGCCAGCAGTTACCCTGGACTAGACAAAAACATTCAGTACTTC. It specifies CASSYPGLDKNIQYF.